The source of this T cell receptor beta chain is a study of cytomegalovirus exposure and HLA in healthy donors. Findings and limits, study-wide: In a later analysis, a missense DCLRE1C variant was linked to TCR beta V- and J-gene trimming.

As to this clone: The antigen is undetermined.

The PCR made use of 60 Vbeta and 13 Jbeta primers. This table comes from immunoSEQ multiplex PCR, and its TCRdb copy is limited to in-frame clones, with some not included. The sample features about 46,000 clones, with 0.9% to 1.2% in its top ten. The CDR3 is 15 residues long. Germline CDR1 reads SGDLS; CDR2 reads YYNGEE. V was trimmed by 3 bases and J by 0 bases, leaving 12 bases between them. The chain recombines TRBV9 with TRBJ1-2, with D maybe TRBD1 (6 bases). The TCR sequence derives from a middle-aged woman in good health and CMV-seronegative. The sequenced sample consisted of PBMCs. The CDR3 protein is CASSATGRPNYGYTF. In nucleotides, the CDR3 is TGTGCCAGCAGCGCGACAGGCCGACCTAACTATGGCTACACCTTC.